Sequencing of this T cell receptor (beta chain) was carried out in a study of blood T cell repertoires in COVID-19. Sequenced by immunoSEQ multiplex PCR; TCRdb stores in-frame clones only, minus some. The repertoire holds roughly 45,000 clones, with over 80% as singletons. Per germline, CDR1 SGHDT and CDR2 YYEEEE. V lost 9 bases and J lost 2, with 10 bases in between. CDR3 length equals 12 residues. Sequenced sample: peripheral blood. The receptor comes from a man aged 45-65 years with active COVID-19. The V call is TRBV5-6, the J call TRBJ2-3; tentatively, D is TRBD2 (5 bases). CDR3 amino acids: CATGFNTDTQYF. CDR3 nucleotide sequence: TGTGCCACGGGATTTAACACAGATACGCAGTATTTT.